This passage covers 29 T cell receptor beta chains from one sample sequenced in a study of Ad26.COV2.S vaccination and SARS-CoV-2 variants (dated by TCRdb to 2020 to 2023). The library was made by the immunoSEQ multiplex PCR assay. The table was pulled from immuneACCESS by TCRdb, which kept in-frame rearrangements only. Such tables lose some clones; where checked, under half of the loss comes from unresolved V genes, and the rest has no known cause. The sample table contains about 350,000 clones; only one count was recorded for approximately 84% of them. Together, the top ten hold around 3.3% of the sample. The label giving this sample's treatment or condition can be read as: about 20 received Ad26.COV2.S at low or high dose, single or two shots; about 5 received placebo; per-sample allocation not given. Repertoires of vaccine and placebo recipients were sequenced from samples collected on day 63 after the first injection.

The source material was peripheral blood, sampled in a trial of Ad26.COV2.S vaccine versus placebo. Source of these receptors: a person between 18 and 65 years old who received the Ad26.COV2.S COVID-19 vaccine or a placebo.

The chain combines TRBV7-2 with TRBJ2-1; 9 bases map to TRBD2. Germline CDR1 and CDR2: SGHTA and FQGNSA. This CDR3 is 16 amino acids long. Trimming took 1 base from V and 6 from J; bases not matched to a gene: 7. The CDR3 region has the DNA TGTGCCAGCAGCTTAGATCTACCTAGCGGGGCCAATGAGCAGTTCTTC. It yields the protein CASSLDLPSGANEQFF.

For the CDR3, the DNA is TGCAGTGCTAGTTCCAGGGCGAACACTGAAGCTTTCTTT. Its translation is CSASSRANTEAFF. The V gene is TRBV20-1, the J gene TRBJ1-1; D perhaps matches TRBD1 (5 bases). The V gene lost 3 bases and the J gene lost 1 base, with 9 bases spanning the gap. Germline-derived CDR1 and CDR2 are DFQATT and SNEGSKA (reference sequence). This CDR3 has 13 residues.

This CDR3 reads CAISEPGRNTEAFF. The CDR3 nucleotides read TGTGCCATCAGTGAGCCAGGAAGGAACACTGAAGCTTTCTTT. The rearrangement uses TRBV10-3 and TRBJ1-1; D not resolved. V dropped 2 bases and J dropped 1 base, with 8 bases sitting between them. CDR1 and CDR2 (germline): ENHRY, SYGVKD. The CDR3 runs 14 residues.

The rearrangement uses TRBV27 and TRBJ2-7, with a tentative D call TRBD2 (6 bases). Germline V gene lookup returns CDR1 MNHEY and CDR2 SMNVEV (reference sequence). Trimming pared 6 bases from V and 2 bases from J, leaving 23 bases between. This CDR3 contains 17 residues. The CDR3, as DNA: TGTGCCAGCAGATATCAAAAAAGCCGGGAGCCAACCTACGAGCAGTACTTC. As protein: CASRYQKSREPTYEQYF.

This sequence joins TRBV5-8 and TRBJ2-3; TRBD2 might be the D (6 bases). The germline V gene encodes CDR1 SGHTS and CDR2 YDEGEE. The CDR3 runs 17 residues. V dropped 2 bases and J dropped 2 bases, with 18 bases sitting between them. CDR3 DNA: TGTGCCAGCAGCTTATATCCTAGCGTAGCTGCCACAGATACGCAGTATTTT. Protein: CASSLYPSVAATDTQYF.

The chain recombines TRBV6-5 with TRBJ2-7; TRBD1 aligns across 8 bases. The CDR3 is 15 residues long. After removal of 2 bases from V and 7 bases from J, the junction contained 10 bases not matched to a gene. The germline V gene encodes CDR1 MNHEY and CDR2 SVGAGI. The CDR3 reads CASSYAVDRVGEQYF. CDR3 bases: TGTGCCAGCAGTTACGCGGTGGACAGGGTAGGAGAGCAGTACTTC.

This chain links TRBV4-3 with TRBJ2-7; D is unresolved. The germline gives CDR1 LGHNA, CDR2 YSLEER. The V gene lost 1 base and the J gene lost 0 bases, with 7 bases spanning the gap. CDR3 length: 14 amino acids. The CDR3 DNA is TGCGCCAGCAGCCAAGGAATTAGCTCCTACGAGCAGTACTTC. Its translation: CASSQGISSYEQYF.

V gene TRBV30 combines with J gene TRBJ2-7; 9 nucleotides agree with TRBD2. With V trimmed by 1 base and J by 6 bases, 4 bases remained unmatched. This CDR3 comprises 13 residues. Germline CDR1 is GTSNPN and CDR2 is SVGIG (reference sequence). Here the CDR3 DNA reads TGTGCCTGGAGTGGCGGGACTAGCATCGAGCAGTACTTC. Translation gives CAWSGGTSIEQYF.

The chain combines TRBV18 with TRBJ1-3, with a tentative D call TRBD1 (6 bases). Germline V gene sequence: CDR1 KGHSH, CDR2 LQKENI. With 4 bases removed from V and 2 bases from J, the gap between germline ends came to 18 bases. The CDR3 loop spans 17 amino acids. CDR3 amino acids: CASSLVNRDPAGNTIYF. The CDR3 coding sequence is TGTGCCAGCTCACTCGTCAACAGGGACCCAGCTGGAAACACCATATATTTT.

Remarks on this clone: At the DNA level, this CDR3 is encoded by other sequences in the same sample as well. The J gene is TRBJ2-3, the V gene TRBV18; D ambiguous. V lost 3 bases and J lost 0, with 4 bases in between. The CDR3 is 13 residues long. Germline values: CDR1 KGHSH, CDR2 LQKENI. CDR3 nucleotide sequence: TGTGCCAGCTCACCTCCTAGCACAGATACGCAGTATTTT. This gives the protein CASSPPSTDTQYF.

The rearrangement links TRBV18 to TRBJ2-1, with TRBD2 matching over 8 bases. Germline CDR1 KGHSH, CDR2 LQKENI. The CDR3 is made up of 13 amino acids. Trimming cost V 5 bases and J 7 bases; bases outside gene matches: 4. The CDR3 is CASSSREGNEQFF. DNA of the CDR3: TGTGCCAGCTCATCTCGGGAGGGGAATGAGCAGTTCTTC.

This chain connects TRBV4-1 to TRBJ2-1; D may correspond to TRBD1 or TRBD2 (6 bases each). The CDR3 consists of 16 residues. Trimming took 2 bases from V and 6 from J, leaving 17 bases between them. Germline loops: CDR1 MGHRA, CDR2 YSYEKL. The CDR3: CASSQKRGPHPNEQFF. CDR3 nucleotides: TGCGCCAGCAGCCAAAAACGGGGGCCCCACCCCAATGAGCAGTTCTTC.

V usage is TRBV24-1 and J usage is TRBJ1-4, with TRBD1 as a possible D gene (6 bases). CDR1 is KGHDR and CDR2 is SFDVKD in the germline V gene. Between the trimmed V and J ends, which lost 3 bases and 8 bases, there was a span of 15 bases. The CDR3 length is 15 residues. In DNA, the CDR3 is TGTGCCACCAGTGATCCCCAGACCGGGGGCGAAAAACTGTTTTTT. Translating it yields CATSDPQTGGEKLFF.

The CDR3: CASSIQGDQPQHF. Written as DNA, the CDR3 is TGTGCCAGTAGTATACAGGGCGATCAGCCCCAGCATTTT. This chain joins TRBV19 and TRBJ1-5; weak D call: TRBD1 (5 bases). The ends were cut back, 2 bases at V and 5 bases at J, with 7 bases in the middle. Germline V CDR1 and CDR2: LNHDA, SQIVND (reference sequence). The CDR3 runs 13 residues.

This rearrangement joins TRBV3-1 (or the pseudogene TRBV3-2) to TRBJ1-2, with TRBD1 matching 8 bases. Germline lookup yields CDR1 LGHDT and CDR2 YNNKEL (reference sequence). The CDR3 sequence is 17 residues long. V shed 1 base and J 1 base; nucleotides not matched to a gene: 8. The CDR3 DNA sequence: TGTGCCAGCAGCCAAGTGACAGGGGCACAACGTAACTATGGCTACACCTTC. This codes for CASSQVTGAQRNYGYTF.

This chain joins TRBV19 and TRBJ2-2, with TRBD1 matching 8 bases. The junction had 9 bases not matched to a gene; V was cut back by 7 bases and J by 2 bases. Germline lookup yields CDR1 LNHDA and CDR2 SQIVND (reference sequence). The CDR3 contains 16 residues. This CDR3 reads CASTQGGQDNTGELFF. DNA of the CDR3: TGTGCCAGTACCCAAGGGGGACAGGATAACACCGGGGAGCTGTTTTTT.

The V and J genes are TRBV27 and TRBJ2-1, with TRBD2 matching 9 bases. With 4 bases clipped from V and 4 bases from J, the junction kept 11 bases outside the gene matches. The CDR3 contains 17 residues. Germline V gene data show CDR1 as MNHEY and CDR2 as SMNVEV (reference sequence). CDR3 sequence: CASSSPLREGSYNEQFF. DNA of the CDR3: TGTGCCAGCAGTTCCCCTTTGCGGGAGGGTTCATACAATGAGCAGTTCTTC.

The gene calls are TRBV5-6 and TRBJ1-5; 8 bases fit TRBD1. The CDR3 has 16 residues. Germline V CDR1 and CDR2: SGHDT, YYEEEE. After removal of 10 bases from V and 4 bases from J, the junction contained 16 bases not matched to a gene. CDR3 sequence reads: CASIKLSQGANQPQHF. As DNA, the CDR3 is TGTGCCTCCATCAAGCTTAGTCAGGGGGCGAATCAGCCCCAGCATTTT.

V is TRBV6-4 and J is TRBJ1-2; 10 bases agree with TRBD1. Germline lookup yields CDR1 MRHNA and CDR2 SNTAGT. The CDR3 consists of 13 residues. V gave up 4 bases and J gave up 7 bases; unmatched junction bases: 3. CDR3 amino acids: CASSVGQGSGYTF. In DNA, the CDR3 is TGTGCCAGCAGTGTGGGACAGGGGAGTGGCTACACCTTC.

The V gene is TRBV18, the J gene TRBJ2-2; the match to TRBD2 covers 7 bases. V gave up 8 bases and J gave up 5 bases; unmatched junction bases: 11. Germline loops: CDR1 KGHSH, CDR2 LQKENI. The CDR3 loop spans 15 amino acids. In DNA, the CDR3 is TGTGCCAGCACGACACCACTAGCGCCTACCGGGGAGCTGTTTTTT. Translating gives CASTTPLAPTGELFF.

The chain couples TRBV27 to TRBJ1-4; no definite D call. CDR3 length: 15 residues. Between the trimmed V and J ends, which lost 8 bases and 7 bases, there was a span of 20 bases. Germline lookup yields CDR1 MNHEY and CDR2 SMNVEV (reference sequence). The CDR3 reads CASSSNVFDPEKLFF. CDR3 DNA sequence: TGTGCCAGCTCCTCGAACGTTTTTGATCCTGAAAAACTGTTTTTT. The full variable domain, its missing parts supplied by reference TRBV27 and TRBJ1-4, is EAQVTQNPRYLITVTGKKLTVTCSQNMNHEYMSWYRQDPGLGLRQIYYSMNVEVTDKGDVPEGYKVSRKEKRNFPLILESPSPNQTSLYFCASSSNVFDPEKLFFGSGTQLSVL.

The rearrangement links TRBV29-1 to TRBJ1-2, with a tentative D call TRBD1 (5 bases). Trimming cost V 5 bases and J 5 bases, with 12 bases left between them. Germline CDR1 reads SQVTM; CDR2 reads ANQGSEA. This CDR3 contains 12 residues. The CDR3 here is CSVYQGGYGYTF. The CDR3 DNA reads as TGCAGCGTTTACCAGGGAGGGTATGGCTACACCTTC.

This chain connects TRBV7-2 to TRBJ2-6; TRBD1 might be the D (5 bases). Looked up from germline, CDR1 is SGHTA and CDR2 is FQGNSA. Trimming took off 3 bases at V and 4 bases at J, with 22 bases between the two ends. This CDR3 region has 19 residues. The CDR3 DNA reads as TGTGCCAGCAGCTTGCGACAGTCCTCCCGGGTTTTAGGGGCCAACGTCCTGACTTTC. The encoded protein is CASSLRQSSRVLGANVLTF.

This clone was picked up one time. V and J are TRBV14 and TRBJ2-7; the D gene is possibly TRBD2 (6 bases). CDR1 and CDR2 from the germline V gene are SGHDN and FVKESK. V dropped 4 bases and J dropped 3 bases, with 13 bases sitting between them. CDR3 length: 14 residues. In DNA form, the CDR3 reads TGTGCCAGCAGCCGAGGCGGGATTGGCTACGAGCAGTACTTC. It yields the protein CASSRGGIGYEQYF.

The V call is TRBV3-1 (or the pseudogene TRBV3-2), the J call TRBJ2-1, with 9 bases that match TRBD2. There are 16 residues in the CDR3. V was clipped by 0 bases and J by 4 bases; unmatched bases: 4. Germline V gene lookup returns CDR1 LGHDT and CDR2 YNNKEL (reference sequence). The CDR3 is CASSQDPLAGYNEQFF. The CDR3 nucleotides read TGTGCCAGCAGCCAAGATCCCCTAGCGGGATACAATGAGCAGTTCTTC.

This clone was seen only a few times. The genes are TRBV11-2 and TRBJ2-3, with unresolved D. Deletions cut 5 bases from V and 6 bases from J, with 12 bases between. The germline V gene encodes CDR1 SGHAT and CDR2 FQNNGV. The CDR3 runs to 13 residues. The DNA of the CDR3 is TGTGCCAGCAGCCTACGAAACTGGGATACGCAGTATTTT. Translated, it gives CASSLRNWDTQYF.

The chain employs TRBV5-1 and TRBJ2-7, with D unresolved. The CDR3 is 12 residues long. CDR1 and CDR2 (germline): SGHRS, YFSETQ. Trimming took 7 bases from V and 4 from J, leaving 12 bases between them. CDR3 DNA sequence: TGCGCCAGCCGGGTCGGAACTTACGAGCAGTACTTC. The encoded protein is CASRVGTYEQYF.

The genes are TRBV9 and TRBJ2-2, with 9 bases matching TRBD1. Germline V gene lookup returns CDR1 SGDLS and CDR2 YYNGEE. With V trimmed by 0 bases and J by 4 bases, 4 bases remained unmatched. The CDR3 totals 16 residues. The CDR3 spells CASSVGGTGTTGELFF. In DNA form, the CDR3 reads TGTGCCAGCAGCGTAGGTGGGACAGGGACCACCGGGGAGCTGTTTTTT.

V is TRBV12-5 and J is TRBJ1-3; the D is unclear. Germline V gene sequence: CDR1 LGHNT, CDR2 FRNRAP. V gave up 6 bases and J gave up 2 bases, with 8 bases separating them. The CDR3 totals 13 residues. CDR3 region: CASGDFTGNTIYF. The CDR3 nucleotides are TGTGCTAGTGGCGACTTTACTGGAAACACCATATATTTT.